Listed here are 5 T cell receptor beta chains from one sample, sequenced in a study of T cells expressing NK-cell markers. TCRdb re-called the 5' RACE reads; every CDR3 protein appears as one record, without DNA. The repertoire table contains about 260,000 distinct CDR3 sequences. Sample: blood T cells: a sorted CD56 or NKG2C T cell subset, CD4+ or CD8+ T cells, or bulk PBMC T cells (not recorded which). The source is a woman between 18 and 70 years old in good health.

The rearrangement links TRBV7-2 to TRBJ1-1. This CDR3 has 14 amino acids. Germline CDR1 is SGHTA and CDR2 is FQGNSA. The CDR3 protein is CASSPWTVNTEAFF.

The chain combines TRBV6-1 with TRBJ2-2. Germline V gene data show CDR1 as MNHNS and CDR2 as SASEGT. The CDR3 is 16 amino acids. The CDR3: CASSPSANSNTGELFF.

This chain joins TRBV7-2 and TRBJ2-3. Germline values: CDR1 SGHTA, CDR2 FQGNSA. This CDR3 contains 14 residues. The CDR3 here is CASSPIWAKDTQYF.

CDR3 residues: CASSPRTGVYEQYF. V is TRBV12-3 or TRBV12-4 and J is TRBJ2-7; absent DNA, TCRdb's TRBD1 call cannot be checked. The length of the CDR3 is 14 residues.

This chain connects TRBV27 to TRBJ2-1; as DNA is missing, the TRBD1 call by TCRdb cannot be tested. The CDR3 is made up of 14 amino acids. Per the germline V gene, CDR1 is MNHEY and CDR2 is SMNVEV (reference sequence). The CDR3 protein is CASSRRGIYNEQFF.